This T cell receptor beta chain was documented in a study of shared clonotypes between healthy human individuals. About this clone: Its target is not known.

Per the authors' pipeline: Filtering of immunoSEQ junctional sequences could not match full-length read filtering. Profiled with immunoSEQ multiplex PCR; TCRdb holds only in-frame clones, not every one. For V, J and clone size, that table is used; D and trimming come from the DNA. Found here are approximately 2,200,000 clones, about 93% of them singletons; the top ten hold approximately 1.7%. Broader study findings: It was anticipated that sequencing depth would influence how many clonotypes donors shared. Sampling included only blood; tissue repertoires likely differ. Rarefaction exposed incomplete sorted-subset sequencing despite large depth.

Terminally differentiated effector memory CD45RA+ cells were excluded by CCR7 positive selection of CD45RO-negative cells. Germline loops: CDR1 MNHNS, CDR2 SASEGT. With 3 bases removed from V and 1 base from J, the gap between germline ends came to 12 bases. This CDR3 has 15 amino acids. The sample taken for sequencing was naive CD8+ T cells from PBMCs. This TCR derives from a man aged 18 to 30 in good health. Some clones in this sample may be carry-over from other donors' samples. V usage is TRBV6-1 and J usage is TRBJ2-5; a weak D match, TRBD1 (5 bases). CDR3 sequence reads: CASSDNRQPQETQYF. The DNA of the CDR3 is TGTGCCAGCAGTGATAACAGGCAACCCCAAGAGACCCAGTACTTC.